This entry lists 18 T cell receptor beta chains sequenced from one sample in a study of cytomegalovirus exposure and HLA in healthy donors. The PCR made use of 60 Vbeta and 13 Jbeta primers. The repertoire was sequenced with immunoSEQ multiplex PCR; TCRdb's copy has only in-frame clones and lacks some. The sample has approximately 110,000 clones, about 83% seen once. The sample taken for sequencing was PBMCs. These receptors originate from a man aged 18 to 30 in good health and CMV-seronegative.

The gene calls are TRBV30 and TRBJ2-4; 11 bases match TRBD2. CDR1 is GTSNPN and CDR2 is SVGIG in the germline V gene (reference sequence). CDR3 length equals 17 residues. V lost 3 bases and J lost 0; bases outside the gene matches: 7. CDR3 DNA: TGTGCCTGGAGCCCACTAGCGGGAGCGCTAGCCAAAAACATTCAGTACTTC. Amino acid sequence: CAWSPLAGALAKNIQYF.

V usage is TRBV4-1 and J usage is TRBJ1-1; D uncertain. The CDR3 has 14 residues. The germline V gene has CDR1 MGHRA and CDR2 YSYEKL. The V end was cut by 1 base, the J end by 1 base, with 7 bases between. CDR3 sequence reads: CASSQVGGNTEAFF. The CDR3 DNA reads TGCGCCAGCAGCCAAGTAGGCGGGAACACTGAAGCTTTCTTT.

The table lists this clone with a count of one. This chain links TRBV15 with TRBJ1-2; D is unclear. The CDR3 covers 13 residues. Trimming took 6 bases from V and 6 from J, leaving 14 bases between them. CDR1 is LNHNV, CDR2 YYDKDF, per germline (reference sequence). CDR3 DNA: TGTGCCACCAGAGCACTAGGGTTGGATGGCTACACCTTC. Its translation: CATRALGLDGYTF.

V is TRBV6-6 and J is TRBJ2-7; 10 bases agree with TRBD2. The CDR3 covers 15 residues. V lost 6 bases and J lost 2; bases outside the gene matches: 7. From germline, CDR1 is MNHNY and CDR2 SVGAGI (reference sequence). The CDR3, as DNA: TGTGCCAGCAGCCCCCAGCGGGAGGGGGCCTACGAGCAGTACTTC. Residues: CASSPQREGAYEQYF.

The genes are TRBV5-1 and TRBJ2-3, with D perhaps TRBD1 (7 bases). The CDR3 is 16 amino acids. V lost 0 bases to trimming and J lost 5 bases, with 16 bases between them. CDR1 is SGHRS, CDR2 YFSETQ, per germline. The CDR3 protein is CASSLVRQGGGDTQYF. CDR3 bases: TGCGCCAGCAGCTTGGTCAGGCAGGGGGGCGGAGATACGCAGTATTTT. The full variable domain, rest sourced from reference TRBV5-1 and TRBJ2-3, is KAGVTQTPRYLIKTRGQQVTLSCSPISGHRSVSWYQQTPGQGLQFLFEYFSETQRNKGNFPGRFSGRQFSNSRSEMNVSTLELGDSALYLCASSLVRQGGGDTQYFGPGTRLTVL.

The chain has TRBV30 and TRBJ2-5; D ambiguous. This CDR3 spans 13 amino acids. Trimming shortened V by 0 bases and J by 5 bases, and 10 bases separated the two germline ends. Germline V gene lookup returns CDR1 GTSNPN and CDR2 SVGIG (reference sequence). CDR3 in amino acids: CAWSVDNRETQYF. The CDR3 DNA follows: TGTGCCTGGAGTGTAGACAATAGGGAGACCCAGTACTTC.

The chain joins TRBV14 to TRBJ1-5, with TRBD1 matching over 8 bases. This CDR3 has 20 amino acids. Per germline, CDR1 SGHDN and CDR2 FVKESK. The V and J ends lost 1 base and 2 bases, in that order; junction bases with no gene match: 16. As DNA, the CDR3 is TGTGCCAGCAGCCAAGTGGAGTACGGGACAGGTAAAATAGGCAATCAGCCCCAGCATTTT. Its translation is CASSQVEYGTGKIGNQPQHF.

J is TRBJ1-2 and V is TRBV5-4; 8 nucleotides match TRBD1. This CDR3 is built from 15 residues. CDR1 SGHNT and CDR2 YYREEE come from the germline V gene (reference sequence). The V and J ends lost 4 bases and 4 bases, in that order; junction bases with no gene match: 9. The CDR3 loop reads CASSLKMTGAYGYTF. The DNA of the CDR3 is TGTGCCAGCAGCCTTAAGATGACAGGGGCCTATGGCTACACCTTC.

V gene TRBV29-1 combines with J gene TRBJ2-7; 7 nucleotides agree with TRBD1. The CDR3 length is 14 residues. With V trimmed by 4 bases and J by 3 bases, 9 bases remained unmatched. Germline assignment: CDR1 SQVTM and CDR2 ANQGSEA. The CDR3 DNA reads as TGCAGCGTTGTTCGGGACAGAGGCTTCTACGAGCAGTACTTC. This encodes CSVVRDRGFYEQYF.

V and J are TRBV29-1 and TRBJ2-1, with D possibly TRBD1 on 7 matching bases. The ends were cut back, 7 bases at V and 9 bases at J, with 13 bases in the middle. The CDR3 is made up of 11 amino acids. CDR1 SQVTM and CDR2 ANQGSEA come from the germline V gene. CDR3 region: CSGGDSGEQFF. CDR3 nucleotides: TGCAGCGGGGGGGACAGTGGTGAGCAGTTCTTC.

This rearrangement joins TRBV11-3 to TRBJ2-5; 7 bases align to TRBD2. The germline CDR1 and CDR2 sequences are SGHNT and YENEEA. J was trimmed by 2 bases and V by 5 bases; bases with no gene match: 11. The CDR3 is 16 amino acids. The CDR3 bases are TGTGCCAGCAGCCCTCGGCAAGCGGGACTGCAAGAGACCCAGTACTTC. The encoded protein is CASSPRQAGLQETQYF. The full variable domain, with the rest looked up from reference TRBV11-3 and TRBJ2-5, is EAGVVQSPRYKIIEKKQPVAFWCNPISGHNTLYWYLQNLGQGPELLIRYENEEAVDDSQLPKDRFSAERLKGVDSTLKIQPAELGDSAVYLCASSPRQAGLQETQYFGPGTRLLVL.

This rearrangement joins TRBV7-3 to TRBJ2-3; D may be TRBD2 (6 bases). Germline V lookup: CDR1 SGHTA, CDR2 FQGTGA. CDR3 size: 14 residues. With 5 bases removed from V and 1 base from J, the gap between germline ends came to 10 bases. The CDR3 DNA reads TGTGCCAGCAGCCGGGACTCCGGCACAGATACGCAGTATTTT. Encoded protein: CASSRDSGTDTQYF.

The V call is TRBV2, the J call TRBJ2-1; 11 bases line up with TRBD1. This CDR3 region has 14 residues. Germline V CDR1 and CDR2: SNHLY, FYNNEI. The J segment lost 9 bases and the V segment lost 5 bases, leaving 6 bases of the junction unmatched. The CDR3 is CASSRDRGRGEQFF. The CDR3, as DNA: TGTGCCAGCAGTCGGGACAGGGGGAGGGGTGAGCAGTTCTTC. Based on the CDR3 plus reference TRBV2 and TRBJ2-1, the full variable domain is EPEVTQTPSHQVTQMGQEVILRCVPISNHLYFYWYRQILGQKVEFLVSFYNNEISEKSEIFDDQFSVERPDGSNFTLKIRSTKLEDSAMYFCASSRDRGRGEQFFGPGTRLTVL.

In nucleotides, the CDR3 is TGTGCCAGCAGCCCAGAGTCTCCAGAGGAGATTCAGTACTTC. The encoded protein is CASSPESPEEIQYF. The V gene is TRBV7-9, the J gene TRBJ2-4; D not resolved. This CDR3 has 14 amino acids. V lost 5 bases, J lost 10 bases, and 18 bases lay in between. Germline CDR1 is SEHNR and CDR2 is FQNEAQ (reference sequence).

The CDR3 DNA reads TGTGCCAGCAGTTTAAATCCGCCGGGGAACACTGAAGCTTTCTTT. Protein sequence: CASSLNPPGNTEAFF. The chain is built from TRBV27 and TRBJ1-1, with unresolved D. Deletions cut 2 bases from V and 1 base from J, with 11 bases between. This CDR3 contains 15 residues. Looked up from germline, CDR1 is MNHEY and CDR2 is SMNVEV (reference sequence).

The CDR3 DNA sequence: TGTGCCAGCAGTGAAGATGGTAGCGGGAGTCGAGAGACCCAGTACTTC. Protein sequence: CASSEDGSGSRETQYF. V is TRBV2 and J is TRBJ2-5; 9 nucleotides align to TRBD2. The CDR3 covers 16 residues. CDR1 SNHLY and CDR2 FYNNEI come from the germline V gene. Trimming at V came to 1 base and at J to 4 bases, leaving 7 bases not matched to a gene. Together with reference TRBV2 and TRBJ2-5, the CDR3 gives the full variable domain: EPEVTQTPSHQVTQMGQEVILRCVPISNHLYFYWYRQILGQKVEFLVSFYNNEISEKSEIFDDQFSVERPDGSNFTLKIRSTKLEDSAMYFCASSEDGSGSRETQYFGPGTRLLVL.

This clone occurred once. The CDR3 DNA sequence: TGTGCCAGCAGCGTAGAGGGGACAGGGGAGCGTGGCTACACCTTC. Translation: CASSVEGTGERGYTF. V is TRBV9 and J is TRBJ1-2, with 10 nucleotides matching TRBD1. Germline CDR1 and CDR2: SGDLS and YYNGEE. This CDR3 has 15 amino acids. V was clipped by 0 bases and J by 7 bases; unmatched bases: 6.

The chain combines TRBV9 with TRBJ2-6; a weak D match, TRBD2 (6 bases). Per germline, CDR1 SGDLS and CDR2 YYNGEE. Trimming pared 4 bases from V and 0 bases from J, leaving 11 bases between. This CDR3 region has 16 residues. CDR3 DNA: TGTGCCAGCAGCAAATCGGGGGTCTCTGGGGCCAACGTCCTGACTTTC. Residues: CASSKSGVSGANVLTF.